These 19 T cell receptor beta chains share one sample of origin, sequenced in a study of siplizumab effects on memory and regulatory T cells. Clones were read by immunoSEQ multiplex PCR, and TCRdb kept only the in-frame ones, dropping some. The sample contains approximately 46,000 clones, 93% of which appear only once. What was sequenced was CD8+ T cells sorted from blood. The origin of the receptors is a human donor in good health.

J is TRBJ2-7 and V is TRBV15, with 12 bases fitting TRBD1. The CDR3 is 15 residues long. CDR1 is LNHNV, CDR2 YYDKDF, per germline (reference sequence). The V gene end was trimmed by 5 bases and the J gene end by 3 bases; junction bases not matched to a gene: 5. CDR3 residues: CATSAGTGGFYEQYF. Written as DNA, the CDR3 is TGTGCCACCAGCGCCGGGACAGGGGGCTTCTACGAGCAGTACTTC.

This chain connects TRBV19 to TRBJ2-7; 9 bases map to TRBD1. With 5 bases clipped from V and 3 bases from J, the junction kept 5 bases outside the gene matches. This CDR3 region has 14 residues. Germline CDR1 is LNHDA and CDR2 is SQIVND (reference sequence). CDR3 DNA: TGTGCCAGTAGTGGGGGACAGGGAGGCTACGAGCAGTACTTC. Its protein is CASSGGQGGYEQYF.

This clone appeared a single time. This rearrangement joins TRBV28 to TRBJ2-1; 10 nucleotides align to TRBD2. This CDR3 contains 16 residues. Losses at the gene ends were 7 bases for V and 2 bases for J; bases not matched to a gene: 8. Germline V CDR1 and CDR2: MDHEN, SYDVKM. The chain's CDR3 is CASNSPTSGTYNEQFF. The CDR3, as DNA: TGTGCCAGCAATTCCCCAACTAGCGGGACCTACAATGAGCAGTTCTTC. Based on the CDR3 plus reference TRBV28 and TRBJ2-1, the full variable domain is DVKVTQSSRYLVKRTGEKVFLECVQDMDHENMFWYRQDPGLGLRLIYFSYDVKMKEKGDIPEGYSVSREKKERFSLILESASTNQTSMYLCASNSPTSGTYNEQFFGPGTRLTVL.

The rearrangement uses TRBV4-1 and TRBJ2-3; tentative D call: TRBD2 (6 bases). Between the trimmed V and J ends, which lost 4 bases and 2 bases, there was a span of 10 bases. Germline V gene lookup returns CDR1 MGHRA and CDR2 YSYEKL. There are 14 residues in the CDR3. The CDR3 sequence: CASSLLDYTDTQYF. CDR3 nucleotide sequence: TGCGCCAGCAGCCTTCTGGACTACACAGATACGCAGTATTTT.

The genes are TRBV5-3 and TRBJ2-7; D ambiguous. TRBV5-3 is annotated as an ORF whose role is uncertain. Trimming removed 1 base at V and 4 bases at J, with 3 bases between. CDR3 size: 11 residues. Here the CDR3 reads CARSLIYEQYF. In DNA, the CDR3 is TGTGCCAGAAGCTTGATATACGAGCAGTACTTC.

The rearrangement joins TRBV7-9 to TRBJ2-2; D tentatively fits TRBD1 or TRBD2 (5 bases each). This CDR3 region has 17 residues. Germline loops: CDR1 SEHNR, CDR2 FQNEAQ (reference sequence). Trimming removed 4 bases from V and 1 base from J, with 16 bases in between. The CDR3 DNA is TGTGCCAGCAGCTCGAGGGTACGGACAAAGAACACCGGGGAGCTGTTTTTT. It codes for CASSSRVRTKNTGELFF.

In its sample, this clone was seen once. The chain is built from TRBV27 and TRBJ1-1; the D gene is possibly TRBD1 (5 bases). Germline values: CDR1 MNHEY, CDR2 SMNVEV (reference sequence). The V and J ends lost 5 bases and 0 bases respectively, with 19 bases between them. This CDR3 has 17 residues. CDR3 region: CASSPMGGDGLNTEAFF. The CDR3 bases are TGTGCCAGCAGTCCCATGGGGGGGGACGGGCTGAACACTGAAGCTTTCTTT.

This clone was counted once. The gene calls are TRBV7-9 and TRBJ2-1; no definite D call. The CDR3 has 11 residues. Germline-derived CDR1 and CDR2 are SEHNR and FQNEAQ (reference sequence). The V end lost 5 bases, the J end lost 7 bases, and 6 bases lay between the germline ends. This chain's CDR3 is CASSDGNEQFF. Here the CDR3 DNA reads TGTGCCAGCAGCGACGGAAATGAGCAGTTCTTC.

For this clone: The junction and the germline gene differ at one end; a read error may be behind it. The rearrangement joins TRBV27 to TRBJ2-7; 9 bases agree with TRBD1. Germline values: CDR1 MNHEY, CDR2 SMNVEV (reference sequence). The CDR3 is 14 residues long. The CDR3 coding sequence is TGTGCCAGCGGTTTTTCGGGGACAGGGTACGAGCAGTACTTC. It yields the protein CASGFSGTGYEQYF.

In this sample, this clone turned up once. The chain uses TRBV9 and TRBJ2-7; D unresolved. The CDR3 has 12 residues. V shed 3 bases and J shed 3 bases, with 7 bases lying between them. CDR1 and CDR2 (germline): SGDLS, YYNGEE. CDR3 DNA sequence: TGTGCCAGCAGCGGGCAGAACTACGAGCAGTACTTC. Residues: CASSGQNYEQYF.

The chain is built from TRBV7-9 and TRBJ2-7; TRBD2 matches at 10 bases. From germline, CDR1 is SEHNR and CDR2 FQNEAQ (reference sequence). The V gene end was trimmed by 5 bases and the J gene end by 4 bases; junction bases not matched to a gene: 17. The CDR3 loop spans 18 amino acids. Here the CDR3 reads CASSAEDASGRVRYEQYF. Here the CDR3 DNA reads TGTGCCAGCAGCGCCGAGGATGCTAGCGGGAGAGTCCGGTACGAGCAGTACTTC.

J is TRBJ1-5 and V is TRBV10-3; 9 positions match TRBD1. Trimming cost V 3 bases and J 7 bases; bases outside gene matches: 7. The CDR3 consists of 15 residues. Germline-derived CDR1 and CDR2 are ENHRY and SYGVKD. CDR3 DNA: TGTGCCATCAGTGAAGGGGGACAGGGCTTCCAGCCCCAGCATTTT. The encoded protein is CAISEGGQGFQPQHF.

The count of this clone is one. CDR3 bases: TGTGCCAGCAGCTTCCGGGGACTTAGCACAGATACGCAGTATTTT. It yields the protein CASSFRGLSTDTQYF. V gene TRBV5-4 combines with J gene TRBJ2-3; possibly TRBD2 for D (6 bases). The CDR3 totals 15 residues. V was pared by 2 bases and J by 0 bases, with 10 bases between. Per germline, CDR1 SGHNT and CDR2 YYREEE (reference sequence).

The chain is built from TRBV6-1 and TRBJ2-7; TRBD1 agrees at 9 bases. CDR3 length: 14 residues. The trim removed 6 bases at V and 2 bases at J, leaving 5 bases unmatched. Germline V gene data show CDR1 as MNHNS and CDR2 as SASEGT. The CDR3 coding sequence is TGTGCCAGCAGATGGACAGGGGTGACCTACGAGCAGTACTTC. Translating gives CASRWTGVTYEQYF.

The chain recombines TRBV28 with TRBJ1-5; D uncertain. Trimming removed 6 bases from V and 6 bases from J, with 15 bases in between. Germline V gives CDR1 MDHEN, CDR2 SYDVKM. The CDR3 has 14 amino acids. CDR3 in amino acids: CASSPTRRVQPQHF. CDR3 DNA: TGTGCCAGCAGCCCTACCCGCCGAGTTCAGCCCCAGCATTTT.

The rearrangement links TRBV27 to TRBJ2-7; a weak D match, TRBD1 (5 bases). CDR3 length: 14 residues. Germline loops: CDR1 MNHEY, CDR2 SMNVEV (reference sequence). The V end lost 4 bases, the J end lost 2 bases, and 12 bases lay between the germline ends. CDR3 region: CASSYLLGPYEQYF. Here the CDR3 DNA reads TGTGCCAGCAGTTACCTCCTGGGGCCCTACGAGCAGTACTTC.

The genes are TRBV21-1 and TRBJ2-1; the tabulated D call, TRBD2, remains unverified against the DNA. TRBV21-1 is listed as a pseudogene. The CDR3 has 19 amino acids. CDR3: CASIKNGAGVYKRYNEQFF. CDR3 coding DNA: TGTGCCAGCATCAAAAACGGGGCGGGAGTCTACAAACGATACAATGAGCAGTTCTTC.

The chain recombines TRBV25-1 with TRBJ1-1, with D possibly being TRBD1 (6 bases). CDR1 and CDR2 (germline): MGHDK, SYGVNS. Between the trimmed V and J ends, which lost 4 bases and 6 bases, there was a span of 18 bases. The CDR3 sequence is 15 residues long. CDR3 DNA: TGTGCCAGCAGTGGTCATCCAGGGGCAGGGGCTGAAGCTTTCTTT. It translates to CASSGHPGAGAEAFF. The full variable domain, with the rest looked up from reference TRBV25-1 and TRBJ1-1, is EADIYQTPRYLVIGTGKKITLECSQTMGHDKMYWYQQDPGMELHLIHYSYGVNSTEKGDLSSESTVSRIRTEHFPLTLESARPSHTSQYLCASSGHPGAGAEAFFGQGTRLTVV.

The chain is built from TRBV7-9 and TRBJ1-2; TRBD1 matches 7 bases. CDR1 is SEHNR and CDR2 is FQNEAQ in the germline V gene (reference sequence). This CDR3 has 15 amino acids. V shed 1 base, J shed 4 bases, and the junction held 6 bases outside the gene matches. The CDR3 coding sequence is TGTGCCAGCAGCTTAGATGGCAGGGGGGGCTATGGCTACACCTTC. It yields the protein CASSLDGRGGYGYTF.